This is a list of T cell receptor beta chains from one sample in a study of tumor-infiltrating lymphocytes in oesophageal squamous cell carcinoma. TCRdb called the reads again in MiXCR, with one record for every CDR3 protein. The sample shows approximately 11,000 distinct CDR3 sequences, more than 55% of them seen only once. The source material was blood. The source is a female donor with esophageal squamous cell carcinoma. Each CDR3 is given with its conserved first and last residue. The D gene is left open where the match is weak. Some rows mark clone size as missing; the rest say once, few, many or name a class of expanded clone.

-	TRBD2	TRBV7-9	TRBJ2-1	TGTGCCAGCAGCTTAGCTCTAGCGGGAGGGTTAGATGAGCAGTTCTTC	CASSLALAGGLDEQFF
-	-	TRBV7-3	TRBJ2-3	TGTGCCAGCAGCTGGAGGGGGCGTATCACAGATACGCAGTATTTT	CASSWRGRITDTQYF
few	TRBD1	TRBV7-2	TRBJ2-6	TGTGCCAGCAGCTTAAATCAAGGGGGCGCTGGGGCCAACGTCCTGACTTTC	CASSLNQGGAGANVLTF
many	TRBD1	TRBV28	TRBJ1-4	TGTGCCACCCTCGACAGGGGGCGTACTGAAAAACTGTTTTTT	CATLDRGRTEKLFF
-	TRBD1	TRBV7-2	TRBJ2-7	TGTGCCAGCAGCGGGTGGACAGGGTACGAGCAGTACTTT	CASSGWTGYEQYF
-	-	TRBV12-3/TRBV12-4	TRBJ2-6	TGTGCCAGCAGTTTTTATCGGTGGGCCCCTGGGGCCAACGTCCTGACTTTC	CASSFYRWAPGANVLTF
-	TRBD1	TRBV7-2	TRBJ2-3	TGTGCCAGCAGCTTAGCAGGACAGGGATCGCAGTATTTT	CASSLAGQGSQYF
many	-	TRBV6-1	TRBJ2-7	TGTGCCAGCCTTCCCAGGACTGGCCACTACGAGCAGTACTTC	CASLPRTGHYEQYF
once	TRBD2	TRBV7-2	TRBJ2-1	TGTGCCAGCAGCTTAGCGGAGAGCGGGGGGCACTACGAGCAGTTCTTC	CASSLAESGGHYEQFF
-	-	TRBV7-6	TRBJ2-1	TGTGCCAGCAGTCTAGAGATAGGTGAGCAGTTCTTC	CASSLEIGEQFF
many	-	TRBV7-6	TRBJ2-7	TGTGCCAGCAGCCCCGGTGGCGAGCAGTACTTC	CASSPGGEQYF
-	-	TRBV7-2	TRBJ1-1	-	CASSLGGGLYEQYFGPGAFF
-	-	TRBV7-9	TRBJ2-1	TGTGCCAGCAGCTTTGGGGGCTCCTACAATGAGCAGTTCTTC	CASSFGGSYNEQFF
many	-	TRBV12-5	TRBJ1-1	TGTGCTAGTGGTCCCTCGTACACTGAAGCTTTCTTT	CASGPSYTEAFF
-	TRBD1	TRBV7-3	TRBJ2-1	TGTGCCAGCAGCTCGACAGGGGGCCCCTACAATGAGCAGTTCTTC	CASSSTGGPYNEQFF
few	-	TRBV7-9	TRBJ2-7	TGTGCCAGCAGCCACCGGGACACCCTCGCCGAGCAGTACTTC	CASSHRDTLAEQYF
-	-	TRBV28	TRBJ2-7	TGTGCCAGCAGGACGGGGGGGACAGGGTTTGACGAGCAGTACTTC	CASRTGGTGFDEQYF
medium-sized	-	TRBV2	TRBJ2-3	TGTGCCAGCAGTGAAGCTGGAGGTGGCACAGATACGCAGTATTTT	CASSEAGGGTDTQYF
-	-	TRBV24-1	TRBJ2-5	TGTGCCACCAGTGACCGGACGACAGAGACCCAAGAGACCCAGTACTTC	CATSDRTTETQETQYF
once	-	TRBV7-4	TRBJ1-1	TGTGCCAGCAGCTCTAGCGGGAGGGCCATAAACGAGCAGTACTTT	CASSSSGRAINEQYF
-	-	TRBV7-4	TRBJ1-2	TGTGCCAGCAGCTTATCGGGGGGCCTTAACTATGGCTACACCTTC	CASSLSGGLNYGYTF
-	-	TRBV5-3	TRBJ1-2	TGCGCCAGCAGCTCCAAAGCTAACTATGGCTACACCTTC	CASSSKANYGYTF
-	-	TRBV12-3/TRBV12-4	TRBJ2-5	TGTGCCAGCGCCCGGGGTTTTGGCCAAGAGACCCAGTACTTC	CASARGFGQETQYF
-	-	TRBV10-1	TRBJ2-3	TGCGCCAGCAGTACTTCTGGGCCCGGCATGGATACGCAGTATTTT	CASSTSGPGMDTQYF
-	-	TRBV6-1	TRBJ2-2	TGTGCCAGCAGTGAAGGGGCCGGGGAGCTGTTTTTT	CASSEGAGELFF
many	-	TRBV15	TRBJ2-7	TGTGCCACCAGCATAATGAGGGGGAAATACGAGCAGTACTTC	CATSIMRGKYEQYF
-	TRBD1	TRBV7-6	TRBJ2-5	TGTGCTAGCAGCCCGACAGGGGGAGGAGAGACCCAGTACTTC	CASSPTGGGETQYF
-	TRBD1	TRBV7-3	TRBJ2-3	TGTGCCAGCAGCCCGGACAGGGTGGTTGGCACAGATACGCAGTATTTT	CASSPDRVVGTDTQYF
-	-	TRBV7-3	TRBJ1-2	TGTGCCAGCAGCCCGGACAGAGAGAGGTACACCTTC	CASSPDRERYTF
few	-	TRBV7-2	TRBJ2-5	TGTGCCAGCAGCCGTGTCCGAGAGACCCAGTACTTC	CASSRVRETQYF
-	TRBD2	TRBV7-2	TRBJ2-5	TGTGCCAGCAGCTTTATTAGCGGGACTCAAGAGACCCAGTACTTC	CASSFISGTQETQYF
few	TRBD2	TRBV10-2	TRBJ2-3	TGCGCCAGCGAGTCTAGCGGGGGGGCTAATACGCAGTATTTT	CASESSGGANTQYF
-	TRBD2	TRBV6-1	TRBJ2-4	TGTGCCAGCAGTGAACTAGCGGGAGGGCCTGGTGAGCAGTACTTC	CASSELAGGPGEQYF
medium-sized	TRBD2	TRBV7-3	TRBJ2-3	TGTGCCAGCAGCTTAGAAGCGGGAGGGCTGGGGACGCAGTATTTT	CASSLEAGGLGTQYF
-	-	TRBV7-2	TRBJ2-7	TGTGCCAGCAGCGATACAACAGGCGGTAATTCACCCCTCCACTTC	CASSDTTGGNSPLHF
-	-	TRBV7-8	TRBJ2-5	TGTGCCAGCAGCTTCCGGGAAAACCAAGAGACCCAGTACTTC	CASSFRENQETQYF
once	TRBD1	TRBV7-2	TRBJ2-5	TGTGCCAGCAGCTTAGGAGGGACAGGGGGGGAGACCCAGTACTTC	CASSLGGTGGETQYF
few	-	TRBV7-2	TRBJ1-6	TGTGCCAGCAGCCGGTGGAGTACAAGGGGCTGGGACGAGCAGTACTTT	CASSRWSTRGWDEQYF
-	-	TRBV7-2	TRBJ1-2	TGTGCCAGCAGCTTAGGTAGGGGGAGCTATGGCTACACCTTC	CASSLGRGSYGYTF
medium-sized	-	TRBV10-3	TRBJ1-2	TGTGCCATCAGTGCAGGTGGCCAAAACTATGGCTACACCTTC	CAISAGGQNYGYTF
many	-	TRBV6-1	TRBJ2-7	TGTGCCAGCAGTGAAGTAAGGAGGAGCTACGAGCAGTACTTC	CASSEVRRSYEQYF
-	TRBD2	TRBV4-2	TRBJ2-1	TGTGCCAGCAGCCAAGAACTAGCGGGACATTACAATGAGCAGTTCTTC	CASSQELAGHYNEQFF